This is a list of T cell receptor beta chains from one sample in a study of beta chain features in type 1 diabetes. Method: immunoSEQ multiplex PCR; TCRdb's copy keeps in-frame clones and lacks some. The sample includes 900,000 or so clones, about a sixth seen only once; the top ten take about 0.02%. Sequenced sample: naive CD4+ T cells from blood. The receptors here all came from a woman aged 18-29 years in good health. Both conserved end residues are part of each CDR3. The D gene is left open where the match is weak. A clone size is listed for some rows: how often the clone was seen (once, few, many), or a class if it is expanded.

-	TRBV15	TRBD2	TRBJ2-3	TGTGCCACCAGCAGAGATCTTACTAGCGGGAGATTAGATACGCAGTATTTT	CATSRDLTSGRLDTQYF
-	TRBV7-2	-	TRBJ1-2	TGTGCCAGCCGCTTCGTGGGGAACTATGGCTACACCTTC	CASRFVGNYGYTF
few	TRBV5-1	TRBD2	TRBJ2-7	TGCGCCAGCAGCTTGGGCAATAGCGGGAGCTACGAGCAGTACTTC	CASSLGNSGSYEQYF
few	TRBV4-3	-	TRBJ1-5	TGCGCCAGCAGCCAAGATTTGGGGGCGCCGGGTCAGCCCCAGCATTTT	CASSQDLGAPGQPQHF
-	TRBV19	-	TRBJ1-2	TGTGCCAGTAGGTACTTCTATGGCTACACCTTC	CASRYFYGYTF
few	TRBV19	-	TRBJ2-1	TGTGCCAGTAGTATAGGGGGAGGTAGAGTTTACAATGAGCAGTTCTTC	CASSIGGGRVYNEQFF
-	TRBV2	-	TRBJ1-2	TGTGCCAGCAGTGAATTTACCCGAGGCTATGGCTACACCTTC	CASSEFTRGYGYTF
few	TRBV7-9	-	TRBJ2-1	TGTGCCAGCAGTCCGTCCCTTGCTACCTACAATGAGCAGTTCTTC	CASSPSLATYNEQFF
-	TRBV10-3	TRBD1	TRBJ2-6	TGTGCCATCAGCAGGGACAGAGCCTTCTCTGGGGCCAACGTCCTGACTTTC	CAISRDRAFSGANVLTF
-	TRBV18	TRBD1	TRBJ1-1	TGTGCCAGCTCACCAAACAGGGGACCTGAAGCTTTCTTT	CASSPNRGPEAFF
few	TRBV18	-	TRBJ1-4	TGTGCCAGCTCACCAAGGGCCCCGGAGGAAAAACTGTTTTTT	CASSPRAPEEKLFF
-	TRBV19	TRBD1	TRBJ2-2	TGTGCCAGCCAGGACAGGGCGAACACCGGGGAGCTGTTTTTT	CASQDRANTGELFF
-	TRBV5-6	-	TRBJ2-1	TGTGCCAGCACCCAGGAAAGCGGCGGATACAATGAGCAGTTCTTC	CASTQESGGYNEQFF
few	TRBV4-2	-	TRBJ2-5	TGTGCCAGCAGCCAAGACGTCCTAGTTCAAGAGACCCAGTACTTC	CASSQDVLVQETQYF
-	TRBV7-2	-	TRBJ2-5	TGTGCCAGCAGCCCACAGGGTTTTAAAGAGACCCAGTACTTC	CASSPQGFKETQYF
-	TRBV28	TRBD2	TRBJ2-1	TGTGCCAGCAGTTCCGGGACTAGCGGCAATGAGCAGTTCTTC	CASSSGTSGNEQFF
-	TRBV7-9	-	TRBJ1-1	TGTGCCAGCAGCTTAGTCACAGCTGGGACTGAAGCTTTCTTT	CASSLVTAGTEAFF
few	TRBV9	-	TRBJ2-5	TGTGCCAGCAGCGCAGGACTTGGCCAAGAGACCCAGTACTTC	CASSAGLGQETQYF
-	TRBV2	-	TRBJ1-1	TGTGCCAGCAGCCAGGAAGGGGCTCCAATAAACACTGAAGCTTTCTTT	CASSQEGAPINTEAFF
-	TRBV5-1	-	TRBJ1-1	TGCGCCAGCACATGGGGCTGGGATTCGGACACTGAAGCTTTCTTT	CASTWGWDSDTEAFF
few	TRBV28	-	TRBJ2-1	TGTGCCAGCACCCAACCCAGGGGTGAGCAGTTCTTC	CASTQPRGEQFF
-	TRBV7-2	-	TRBJ2-7	TGTGCCAGCAGCCCTGGGGGAGGCCAAGTGTACGAGCAGTACTTC	CASSPGGGQVYEQYF
-	TRBV9	-	TRBJ1-1	TGTGCCAGCAGCGTGAGTAGGAACACTGAAGCTTTCTTT	CASSVSRNTEAFF
few	TRBV29-1	-	TRBJ2-1	TGCAGCGTTGGGTCGGTAGCTTACAATGAGCAGTTCTTC	CSVGSVAYNEQFF
few	TRBV10-2	TRBD2	TRBJ2-1	TGCGCCAGCAGGTTAGCGGGAGCTGGTGAGCAGTTCTTC	CASRLAGAGEQFF
few	TRBV6-1	-	TRBJ2-3	TGTGCCAGCAGACAGAAGGGGACAGATACGCAGTATTTT	CASRQKGTDTQYF
-	TRBV21-1	-	TRBJ2-7	TGTGCCAGCAGCAAAGGGCTAAAGGACAGGGACTGGTACGAGCAGTACTTC	CASSKGLKDRDWYEQYF
-	TRBV6-1	TRBD2	TRBJ2-4	TGTGCCAGCAGTGAGGGACTAGCGGGATCAAAAAACATTCAGTACTTC	CASSEGLAGSKNIQYF
few	TRBV27	-	TRBJ2-4	TGTGCCAGCACCTCCTCTTCGGTGGGAAACATTCAGTACTTC	CASTSSSVGNIQYF
-	TRBV5-1	-	TRBJ2-7	TGCGCCAGCAGCCTCGGGACGGCTCTCTACGAGCAGTACTTC	CASSLGTALYEQYF
-	TRBV5-1	-	TRBJ2-3	TGCGCCAGCAGCTTGGTACAGGGAACAGATACGCAGTATTTT	CASSLVQGTDTQYF
few	TRBV11-2	-	TRBJ2-5	TGTGCCAGCAAGAAGGGTCGAGAGACCCAGTACTTC	CASKKGRETQYF
few	TRBV7-9	-	TRBJ2-3	TGTGCCAGCAGCTTAGCGTTGACGGGATCTAGCACAGATACGCAGTATTTT	CASSLALTGSSTDTQYF
few	TRBV5-5	-	TRBJ2-1	TGTGCCAGCAGAAACAGGGATTCCTACAATGAGCAGTTCTTC	CASRNRDSYNEQFF
-	TRBV9	TRBD1	TRBJ1-1	TGTGCCAGCAGCCAAGGACAGGGGAGTCCAAACACTGAAGCTTTCTTT	CASSQGQGSPNTEAFF
few	TRBV4-3	-	TRBJ1-4	TGCGCCAGCAGCCGTGGACCTTCAACTAATGAAAAACTGTTTTTT	CASSRGPSTNEKLFF
-	TRBV11-2	-	TRBJ2-5	TGTGCCAGCAGCTTAGCCTTAGAGACCCAGTACTTC	CASSLALETQYF
few	TRBV19	-	TRBJ2-7	TGTGCCAGTAGAAAGGGTGGGACACTCTCCTACGAGCAGTACTTC	CASRKGGTLSYEQYF
-	TRBV7-2	-	TRBJ2-4	TGTGCCAGCAGCCCAGGGCTGAACATTCAGTACTTC	CASSPGLNIQYF
-	TRBV28	TRBD2	TRBJ2-7	TGTGCCAGCAAGCCCCCGGGACTACTCTACGAGCAGTACTTC	CASKPPGLLYEQYF
few	TRBV5-1	TRBD2	TRBJ2-2	TGCGCCAGCGGAGCGGGAGCGGTCGGGGAGCTGTTTTTT	CASGAGAVGELFF
-	TRBV28	-	TRBJ2-5	TGTGCCAGCAGTTTACCCAGCCGTCGGGAGACCCAGTACTTC	CASSLPSRRETQYF
few	TRBV7-2	-	TRBJ2-7	TGTGCCAGCAGCTTACGACGGGAGAGGGGCGAGCAGTACTTC	CASSLRRERGEQYF
-	TRBV7-9	TRBD2	TRBJ2-3	TGTGCCAGCAGCTTAGCTAGCGGGAACCCATATACGCAGTATTTT	CASSLASGNPYTQYF
few	TRBV29-1	-	TRBJ2-5	TGCAGCGACTCGATCGGGGCAGAGACCCAGTACTTC	CSDSIGAETQYF
-	TRBV5-1	-	TRBJ2-3	TGCGCCAGCAGCTTGGGGCTAGCGAGCCCCACAGATACGCAGTATTTT	CASSLGLASPTDTQYF
-	TRBV18	TRBD2	TRBJ2-7	TGTGCCAGCTCACCACCGGGACTAGCGGGGCCCTACGAGCAGTACTTC	CASSPPGLAGPYEQYF
few	TRBV10-3	-	TRBJ2-1	TGTGCCATCCAAGAAAACCGGGACTCCTACAATGAGCAGTTCTTC	CAIQENRDSYNEQFF
-	TRBV2	TRBD2	TRBJ2-1	TGTGCCAGCAGTGTCGAGGGAGGGTACAATGAGCAGTTCTTC	CASSVEGGYNEQFF
many	TRBV2	-	TRBJ2-6	TGTGCCAGCAGTCAGAGCTCTGGGGCCAACGTCCTGACTTTC	CASSQSSGANVLTF
-	TRBV9	-	TRBJ2-3	TGTGCCAGCAGCGTAGATGGCGGGATGGTAGATACGCAGTATTTT	CASSVDGGMVDTQYF
-	TRBV6-6	-	TRBJ1-3	TGTGCCAGCAGTTTACCCATACCAGGGTGGAACACCATATATTTT	CASSLPIPGWNTIYF
-	TRBV19	-	TRBJ2-7	TGTGCCAGTAGTATTCCAGGGACGGCGACCTACGAGCAGTACTTC	CASSIPGTATYEQYF